This T cell receptor (beta chain) was captured in a study of Graves' ophthalmopathy and Graves' hyperthyroidism. The authors amplified TCR beta CDR3 regions, and they did so from RNA transcripts for repertoire sequencing. HTBI-primed RT-PCR formed the first round, and a multiplex PCR formed the second. TCRdb independently ran MiXCR on the multiplex PCR reads; one entry per CDR3 protein. The sample has over a million distinct CDR3 sequences, about 36% seen once; the top ten hold 11%. Sequencing used peripheral blood or thyroid tissue (not recorded which). The sequence was obtained from an adult man with Graves' hyperthyroidism.

For the CDR3, the DNA is TGTGCCAGCAGCTTCCGGTTTCTAGCGGGAGAAAAGACCCAGTACTTC. Protein product: CASSFRFLAGEKTQYF. This chain uses TRBV7-2 with TRBJ2-5; 10 bases match TRBD2. V gave up 3 bases and J gave up 6 bases; unmatched junction bases: 10. Germline CDR1 is SGHTA and CDR2 is FQGNSA. The CDR3 covers 16 residues.